This TCR beta chain was profiled in a study of blood T cell repertoires in COVID-19. Study context: COVID-19 samples from acute and convalescent phases originated in the United States, Italy and Spain.

CDR1 SGDLS and CDR2 YYNGEE come from the germline V gene. The CDR3 sequence is 20 residues long. Unmatched junction bases numbered 12, after V lost 0 bases and J lost 3 bases. How the authors handled the data: For nucleated cells, counts were estimated from reference gene primer amplification. Method: immunoSEQ multiplex PCR; TCRdb's copy keeps in-frame clones and lacks some. The DNA gave D and trimming, while V, J and clone size come from that table. The repertoire holds almost 55,000 clones, under 90% seen once, with 25% to 30% in the top ten. The sample was peripheral blood. The chain uses TRBV9 and TRBJ2-6; the match to TRBD2 covers 10 bases. The sequence derives from a human donor in a cohort sampled during active COVID-19. CDR3 in amino acids: CASSVAPFLAGAYGANVLTF. The CDR3 coding sequence is TGTGCCAGCAGCGTAGCCCCTTTTCTAGCGGGAGCTTATGGGGCCAACGTCCTGACTTTC.